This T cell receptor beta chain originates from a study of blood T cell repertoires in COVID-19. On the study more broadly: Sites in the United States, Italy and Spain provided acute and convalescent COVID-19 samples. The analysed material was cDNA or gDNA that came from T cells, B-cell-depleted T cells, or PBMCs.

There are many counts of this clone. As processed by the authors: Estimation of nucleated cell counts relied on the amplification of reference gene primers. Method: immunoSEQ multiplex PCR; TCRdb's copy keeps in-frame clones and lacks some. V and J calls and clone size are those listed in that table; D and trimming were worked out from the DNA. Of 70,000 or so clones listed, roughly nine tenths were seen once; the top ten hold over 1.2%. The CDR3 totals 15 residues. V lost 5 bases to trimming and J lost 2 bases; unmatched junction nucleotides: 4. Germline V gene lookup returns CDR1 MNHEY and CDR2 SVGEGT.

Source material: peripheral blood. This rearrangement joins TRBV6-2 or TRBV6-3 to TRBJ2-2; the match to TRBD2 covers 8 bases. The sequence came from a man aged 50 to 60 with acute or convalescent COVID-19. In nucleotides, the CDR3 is TGTGCCAGCAGTCTGGGACTAGAAAACACCGGGGAGCTGTTTTTT. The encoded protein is CASSLGLENTGELFF.